Listed below are T cell receptor beta chains from one sample, sequenced in a study of shared clonotypes between healthy human individuals. The repertoire was sequenced with immunoSEQ multiplex PCR; TCRdb's copy has only in-frame clones and lacks some. The repertoire consists of around 1.9 million clones, with just over 90% occurring once and the leading ten covering over 1.5%. Material for sequencing was naive CD8+ T cells from PBMCs. The receptors shown here come from a young man in good health. Some clones in this sample may be carry-over from other donors' samples. Each CDR3 is given with its conserved first and last residue. A D gene is named only where the DNA matches it firmly. Clone size is given for some rows only: seen once, a few or many times, or a class if the clone is expanded.

clone size	J gene	V gene	D gene	CDR3 DNA	CDR3 protein
-	TRBJ2-3	TRBV11-2	TRBD2	TGTGCCAGCAGCTCCAGACTAGCGGGAAGCACAGATACGCAGTATTTT	CASSSRLAGSTDTQYF
-	TRBJ2-6	TRBV4-1	-	TGCGCCAGCAGCCAGCTGAGGGGTACTGGGGCCAACGTCCTGACTTTC	CASSQLRGTGANVLTF
-	TRBJ2-5	TRBV27	TRBD2	TGTGCCAGCAGTTCCGTATCGATAGCGGGAGTTGGAGAGACCCAGTACTTC	CASSSVSIAGVGETQYF
-	TRBJ2-7	TRBV19	-	TGTGCCAGTAGTATAGTTCGGGGATACGAGCAGTACTTC	CASSIVRGYEQYF
-	TRBJ2-7	TRBV27	-	TGTGCCAGCAGTTTGAGGGGCTTCACCTACGAGCAGTACTTC	CASSLRGFTYEQYF
-	TRBJ2-1	TRBV15	TRBD2	TGTGCCACCAGCTCCCCTATGGGCGAAGGACTAGCGTTCGAAGGTGAGCAGTTCTTC	CATSSPMGEGLAFEGEQFF
-	TRBJ2-5	TRBV13	-	TGTGCCAGCAGCGGAAGGGACAATCCTTCTAGGGAGACCCAGTACTTC	CASSGRDNPSRETQYF
-	TRBJ1-2	TRBV5-8	TRBD1	TGTGCCAGCAGCCTCGGACAGGTCTATGGCTACACCTTC	CASSLGQVYGYTF
-	TRBJ2-3	TRBV5-8	-	TGTGCCAGCAGCCCCGGACAGATCAGCACAGATACGCAGTATTTT	CASSPGQISTDTQYF
once	TRBJ2-7	TRBV11-2	-	TGTGCCAGCGGACCAGTTTCCTACGAGCAGTACTTC	CASGPVSYEQYF
-	TRBJ1-1	TRBV25-1	TRBD1	TGTGCCAGCAGTGGATATGGGACAGCAAACACTGAAGCTTTCTTT	CASSGYGTANTEAFF
-	TRBJ2-2	TRBV19	-	TGTGCCCACACCAAAACCAGACTCCCACGAGCGAGCACCGGGGAGCTGTTTTTT	CAHTKTRLPRASTGELFF
-	TRBJ2-3	TRBV7-2	-	TGTGCCAGCATCCGACCGGCCCCTCTAGGCAAACCTAGCACAGATACGCAGTATTTT	CASIRPAPLGKPSTDTQYF
-	TRBJ1-5	TRBV9	-	TGTGCCAGCAGCCCCGGGCAGGGACGGCAGCCCCAGCATTTT	CASSPGQGRQPQHF
-	TRBJ2-3	TRBV19	-	TGTGCCAGTAGTATAGGACGGAGTAGCACAGATACGCAGTATTTT	CASSIGRSSTDTQYF
-	TRBJ2-7	TRBV11-2	TRBD1	TGTGCCAGCAGCCCATGGACAGGGCGAGGGAACAACGAGCAGTACTTC	CASSPWTGRGNNEQYF
-	TRBJ2-3	TRBV29-1	-	TGCAGCGTTGAGGGTTGGGGGGTAACAGATACGCAGTATTTT	CSVEGWGVTDTQYF
-	TRBJ2-1	TRBV19	-	TGTGCCAGTAGTGACCGGACCGCGAATGAGCAGTTCTTC	CASSDRTANEQFF
-	TRBJ2-1	TRBV5-4	-	TGTGCCAGCAGTGACCGGGACTTTCGGCAGTTCTTC	CASSDRDFRQFF
-	TRBJ2-3	TRBV20-1	-	TGCAGTGCAGGGTCAGATACGCAGTATTTT	CSAGSDTQYF
-	TRBJ2-7	TRBV5-1	TRBD2	TGCGCCAGCAGCTTGGGACTAGCGGGCCCGGGGCAGTACTTC	CASSLGLAGPGQYF
-	TRBJ2-1	TRBV6-1	-	TGTGCCAGCAGGGAACCGGGACCGTGGCTTCACAATGAGCAGTTCTTC	CASREPGPWLHNEQFF
-	TRBJ1-3	TRBV28	-	TGTGCCAGCAGTTCACCCATGCTGACTTGGGGAAACACCATATATTTT	CASSSPMLTWGNTIYF
-	TRBJ2-3	TRBV5-8	-	TGTGCCAGCAGCTTGGACTCGGGGCCCGCGTGGGATACGCAGTATTTT	CASSLDSGPAWDTQYF
-	TRBJ2-2	TRBV7-6	-	TGTGCCAGCAGCTTTGTGACCGGGGAGCTGTTTTTT	CASSFVTGELFF
-	TRBJ2-1	TRBV28	-	TGTGCCAGCAGCTGGTACCGGGACTACAATGAGCAGTTCTTC	CASSWYRDYNEQFF
-	TRBJ2-7	TRBV28	TRBD2	TGTGCCAGCACCGGGACTAGCGGACCCTACGAGCAGTACTTC	CASTGTSGPYEQYF
-	TRBJ1-1	TRBV5-1	TRBD1	TGCGCCAGCAGTTTCAGGGGGCGGAGTTGGGGCACTGAAGCTTTCTTT	CASSFRGRSWGTEAFF
-	TRBJ2-1	TRBV11-2	TRBD1	TGTGCCAGCAGCTTAGCGCCGGGACAGGGTAAAGAGCAGTTCTTC	CASSLAPGQGKEQFF
-	TRBJ2-7	TRBV4-1	-	TGCGCCAGCAGCCAAGGTCATGAGGGGACCTACGAGCAGTACTTC	CASSQGHEGTYEQYF
-	TRBJ2-1	TRBV29-1	-	TGCAGCGTTTATACAGCCTACAATGAGCAGTTCTTC	CSVYTAYNEQFF
-	TRBJ2-3	TRBV7-9	-	TGTGCCAGCAGCTCGCAGGGGCGGTTGGGAGACACAGATACGCAGTATTTT	CASSSQGRLGDTDTQYF
-	TRBJ1-2	TRBV5-4	-	TGTGCCAGCAGCTTTATTTCGACAGCATCAAACTATGGCTACACCTTC	CASSFISTASNYGYTF